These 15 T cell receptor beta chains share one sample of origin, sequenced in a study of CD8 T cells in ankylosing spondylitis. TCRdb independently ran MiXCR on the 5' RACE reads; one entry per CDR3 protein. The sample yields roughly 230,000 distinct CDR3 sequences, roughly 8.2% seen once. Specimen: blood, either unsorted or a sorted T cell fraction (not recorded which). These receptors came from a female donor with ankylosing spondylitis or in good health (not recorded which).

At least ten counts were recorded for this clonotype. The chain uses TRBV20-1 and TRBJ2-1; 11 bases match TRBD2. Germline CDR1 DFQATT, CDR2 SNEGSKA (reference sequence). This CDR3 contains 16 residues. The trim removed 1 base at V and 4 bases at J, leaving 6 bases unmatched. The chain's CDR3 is CSARGTSGPTYNEQFF. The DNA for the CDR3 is TGCAGTGCTAGAGGGACTAGCGGGCCCACTTACAATGAGCAGTTCTTC.

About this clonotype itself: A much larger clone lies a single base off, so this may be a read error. The CDR3 loop reads CASSLRLVGDTDTQYF. CDR3 sequence (DNA): TGCGCCAGCAGCTTGAGGTTAGTGGGAGATACAGATACGCAGTATTTT. This chain connects TRBV5-1 to TRBJ2-3, with D possibly being TRBD2 (5 bases). The CDR3 is 16 residues long. Germline CDR1 SGHRS, CDR2 YFSETQ. Trimming took off 1 base at V and 3 bases at J, with 15 bases between the two ends.

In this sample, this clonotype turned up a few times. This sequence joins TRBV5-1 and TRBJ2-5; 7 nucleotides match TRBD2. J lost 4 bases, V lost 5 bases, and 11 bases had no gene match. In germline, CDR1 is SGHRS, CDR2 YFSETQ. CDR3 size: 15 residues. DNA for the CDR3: TGCGCCAGCAGTTCTCCTGGACTAGGTGCAGAGACCCAGTACTTC. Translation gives CASSSPGLGAETQYF.

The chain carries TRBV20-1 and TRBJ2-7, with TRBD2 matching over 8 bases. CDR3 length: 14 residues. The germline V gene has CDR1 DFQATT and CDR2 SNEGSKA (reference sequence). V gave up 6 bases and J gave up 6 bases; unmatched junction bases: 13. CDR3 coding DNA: TGCAGTGCAATAACTAGCGGCAGAACCTCCGAGCAGTACTTC. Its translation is CSAITSGRTSEQYF.

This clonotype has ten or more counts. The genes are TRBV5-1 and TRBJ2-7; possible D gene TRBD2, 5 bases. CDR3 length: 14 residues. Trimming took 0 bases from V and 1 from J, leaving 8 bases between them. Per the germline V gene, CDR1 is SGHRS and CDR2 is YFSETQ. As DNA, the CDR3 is TGCGCCAGCAGCTTGGTAGCGACGTCCTACGAGCAGTACTTC. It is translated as CASSLVATSYEQYF. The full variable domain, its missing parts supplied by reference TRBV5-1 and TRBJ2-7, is KAGVTQTPRYLIKTRGQQVTLSCSPISGHRSVSWYQQTPGQGLQFLFEYFSETQRNKGNFPGRFSGRQFSNSRSEMNVSTLELGDSALYLCASSLVATSYEQYFGPGTRLTVT.

The CDR3 protein is CAISESEGGRSSYNEQFF. CDR3 coding DNA: TGTGCCATCAGTGAATCGGAGGGCGGGCGAAGCTCCTACAATGAGCAGTTCTTC. The chain joins TRBV10-3 to TRBJ2-1; perhaps TRBD2 as D (6 bases). The germline gives CDR1 ENHRY, CDR2 SYGVKD. The CDR3 has 18 amino acids. The ends were cut back, 3 bases at V and 0 bases at J, with 18 bases in the middle.

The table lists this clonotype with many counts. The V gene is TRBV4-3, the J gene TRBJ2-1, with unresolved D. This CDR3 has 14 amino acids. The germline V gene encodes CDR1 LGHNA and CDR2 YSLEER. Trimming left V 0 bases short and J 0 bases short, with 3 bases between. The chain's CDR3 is CASSQDPSYNEQFF. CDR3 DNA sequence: TGCGCCAGCAGCCAAGACCCCTCCTACAATGAGCAGTTCTTC.

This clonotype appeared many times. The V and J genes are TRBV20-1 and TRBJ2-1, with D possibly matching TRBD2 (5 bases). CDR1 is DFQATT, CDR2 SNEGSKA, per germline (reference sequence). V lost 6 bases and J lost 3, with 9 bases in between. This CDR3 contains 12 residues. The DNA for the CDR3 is TGCAGTGCGACCGGGGACTACAATGAGCAGTTCTTC. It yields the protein CSATGDYNEQFF.

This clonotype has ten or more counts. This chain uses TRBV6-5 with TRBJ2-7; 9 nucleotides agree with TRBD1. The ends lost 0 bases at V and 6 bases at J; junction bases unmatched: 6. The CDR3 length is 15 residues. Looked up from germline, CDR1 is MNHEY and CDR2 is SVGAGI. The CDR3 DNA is TGTGCCAGCAGTTACTCCCAGGGACAGGGAGGCGAGCAGTACTTC. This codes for CASSYSQGQGGEQYF.

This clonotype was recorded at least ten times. The DNA for the CDR3 is TGTGCCAGCAGCCAAGGGGGCGGGAGTAGGACAGATACGCAGTATTTT. This codes for CASSQGGGSRTDTQYF. This chain links TRBV7-6 with TRBJ2-3; D tentatively fits TRBD1 or TRBD2 (7 bases each). Germline assignment: CDR1 SGHVS and CDR2 FNYEAQ. The V gene lost 5 bases and the J gene lost 3 bases, with 18 bases spanning the gap. The CDR3 length is 16 residues.

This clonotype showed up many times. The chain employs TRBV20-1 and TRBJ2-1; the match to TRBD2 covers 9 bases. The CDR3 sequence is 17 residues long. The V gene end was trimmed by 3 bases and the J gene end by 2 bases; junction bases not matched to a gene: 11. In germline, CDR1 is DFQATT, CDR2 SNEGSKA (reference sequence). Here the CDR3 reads CSARRRGLAGPYNEQFF. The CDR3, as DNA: TGCAGTGCTAGGCGGAGGGGGCTAGCGGGACCCTACAATGAGCAGTTCTTC.

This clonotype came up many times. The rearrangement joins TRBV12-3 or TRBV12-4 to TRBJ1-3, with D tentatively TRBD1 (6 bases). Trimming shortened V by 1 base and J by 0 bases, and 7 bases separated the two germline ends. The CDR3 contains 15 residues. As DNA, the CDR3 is TGTGCCAGCAGTTTAGGGGACAACTCTGGAAACACCATATATTTT. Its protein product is CASSLGDNSGNTIYF.

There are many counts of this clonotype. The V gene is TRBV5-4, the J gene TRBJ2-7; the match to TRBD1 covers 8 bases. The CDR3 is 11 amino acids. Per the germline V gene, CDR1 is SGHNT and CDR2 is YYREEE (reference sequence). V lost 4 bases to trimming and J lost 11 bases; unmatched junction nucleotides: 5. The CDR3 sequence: CASSATGVEYF. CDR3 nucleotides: TGTGCCAGCAGCGCGACAGGGGTGGAGTACTTC. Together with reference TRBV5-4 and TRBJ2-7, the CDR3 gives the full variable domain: ETGVTQSPTHLIKTRGQQVTLRCSSQSGHNTVSWYQQALGQGPQFIFQYYREEENGRGNFPPRFSGLQFPNYSSELNVNALELDDSALYLCASSATGVEYFGPGTRLTVT.

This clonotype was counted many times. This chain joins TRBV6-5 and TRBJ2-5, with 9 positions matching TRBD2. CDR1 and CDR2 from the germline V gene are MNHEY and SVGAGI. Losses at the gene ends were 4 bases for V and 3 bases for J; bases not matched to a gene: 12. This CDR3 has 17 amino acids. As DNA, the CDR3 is TGTGCCAGCAGTTCAGGCCGAGCTAGCGGGATGGAAGAGACCCAGTACTTC. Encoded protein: CASSSGRASGMEETQYF.

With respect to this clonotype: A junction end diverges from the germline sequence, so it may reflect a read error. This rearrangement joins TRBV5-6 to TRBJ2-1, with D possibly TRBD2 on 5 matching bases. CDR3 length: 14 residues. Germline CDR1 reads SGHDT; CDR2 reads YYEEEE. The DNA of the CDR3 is TGTGCCAGCAGCACTCGACTACCCTACTATGAGCAGTTCTTC. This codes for CASSTRLPYYEQFF.